This record covers a single T cell receptor beta chain. Its antigen is undetermined. This record comes from a study of blood T cells in healthy people across ages. General observations from the study: Versus aged donors, long-lived donors had higher diversity and more naive CD4+ cells.

Samples had at least 6 million PBMCs isolated from them. Extraction of total RNA produced a minimum of 5.5 micrograms from each sample. It was with a sample-barcoded 5' primer and a J-beta primer mix that a second PCR of roughly 7 to 12 cycles was run. TCRdb itself ran the 5' RACE reads through MiXCR, one entry per CDR3 protein. The sample lists more than 1.4 million distinct CDR3 sequences; about 40% were seen once. Sequencing used blood. This clonotype was sampled from a woman aged 18-29 years in good health.

Here the CDR3 DNA reads TGTGCCAGCAGTCCGAGGGTCAGCAATCAGCCCCAGCATTTT. This sequence encodes CASSPRVSNQPQHF. The rearrangement links TRBV27 to TRBJ1-5; D ambiguous. CDR3 length: 14 residues. The germline CDR1 and CDR2 sequences are MNHEY and SMNVEV (reference sequence). V was clipped by 5 bases and J by 1 base, with 9 bases between them.